This T cell receptor (beta chain) was retrieved from a study of blood T cell repertoires in COVID-19. Study-level information: T cells, B-cell-depleted T cells, or PBMCs provided the cDNA or gDNA that served as material.

Sequencing was performed with immunoSEQ multiplex PCR; in TCRdb, only in-frame clones are kept and a portion is missing. The sample includes around 470,000 clones, around 90% of them seen just once. The CDR3 is 11 amino acids. V dropped 3 bases and J dropped 4 bases, with 7 bases sitting between them. CDR1 and CDR2 (germline): DFQATT, SNEGSKA (reference sequence). Cohort assignment relied on participant-reported clinical history. For recovered donors of Cohort 3, there were two negative PCRs, clearance, or symptom resolution. This sequence originates from a man aged 18 to 30 who had recovered from COVID-19. Specimen: PBMCs or T cells enriched from blood (not recorded which). The V gene is TRBV20-1, the J gene TRBJ2-7; D remains unclear. CDR3 nucleotide sequence: TGCAGTGCTAGCCGGGTGTACGAGCAGTACTTC. Protein: CSASRVYEQYF.